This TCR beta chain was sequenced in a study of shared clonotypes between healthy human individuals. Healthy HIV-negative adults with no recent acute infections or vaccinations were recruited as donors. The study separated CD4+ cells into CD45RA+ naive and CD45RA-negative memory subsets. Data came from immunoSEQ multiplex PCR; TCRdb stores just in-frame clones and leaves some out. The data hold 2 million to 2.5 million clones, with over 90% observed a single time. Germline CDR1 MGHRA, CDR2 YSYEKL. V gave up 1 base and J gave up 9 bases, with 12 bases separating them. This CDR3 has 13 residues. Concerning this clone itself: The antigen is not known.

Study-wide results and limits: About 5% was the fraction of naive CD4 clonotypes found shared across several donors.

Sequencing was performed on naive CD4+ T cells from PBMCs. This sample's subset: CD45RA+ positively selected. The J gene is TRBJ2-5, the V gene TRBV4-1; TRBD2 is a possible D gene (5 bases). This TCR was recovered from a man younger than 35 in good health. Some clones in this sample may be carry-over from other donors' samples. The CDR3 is CASSQAPLRAQYF. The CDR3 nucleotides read TGCGCCAGCAGCCAAGCACCCTTGAGGGCCCAGTACTTC.